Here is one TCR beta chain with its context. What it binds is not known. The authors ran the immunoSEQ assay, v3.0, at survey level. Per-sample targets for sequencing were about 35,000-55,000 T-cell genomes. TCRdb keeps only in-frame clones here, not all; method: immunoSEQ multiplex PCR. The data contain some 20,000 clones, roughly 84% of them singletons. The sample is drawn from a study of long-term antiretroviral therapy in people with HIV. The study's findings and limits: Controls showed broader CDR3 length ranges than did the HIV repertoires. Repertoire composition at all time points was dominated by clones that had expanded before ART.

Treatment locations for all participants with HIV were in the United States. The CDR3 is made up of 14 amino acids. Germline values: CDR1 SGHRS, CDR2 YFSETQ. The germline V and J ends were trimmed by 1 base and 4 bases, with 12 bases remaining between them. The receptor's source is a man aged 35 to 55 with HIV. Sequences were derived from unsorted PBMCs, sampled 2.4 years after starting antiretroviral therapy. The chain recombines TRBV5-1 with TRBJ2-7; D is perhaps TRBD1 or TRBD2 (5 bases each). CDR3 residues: CASSLRDPDYEQYF. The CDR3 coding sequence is TGCGCCAGCAGCTTGAGGGACCCTGATTACGAGCAGTACTTC.